The 23 T cell receptor beta chains below all came from one sample that was sequenced in a study of blood T cell repertoires in COVID-19. Profiled with immunoSEQ multiplex PCR; TCRdb holds only in-frame clones, not every one. The table shows 130,000 to 150,000 clones, with roughly 84% occurring only once. The sequencing input was peripheral blood. The receptors originated from a human donor in a cohort sampled during active COVID-19.

The chain links TRBV7-3 to TRBJ1-1; TRBD1 aligns across 11 bases. This CDR3 is 16 amino acids long. CDR1 is SGHTA and CDR2 is FQGTGA in the germline V gene. V lost 0 bases and J lost 6; bases outside the gene matches: 6. This CDR3 is CASSLTRTGGISEAFF. The DNA of the CDR3 is TGTGCCAGCAGCTTAACGCGGACAGGGGGCATTTCTGAAGCTTTCTTT.

This sequence joins TRBV6-1 and TRBJ1-4, with D possibly matching TRBD1 (6 bases). This CDR3 comprises 16 residues. Deletions cut 1 base from V and 5 bases from J, with 14 bases between. Germline V gene data show CDR1 as MNHNS and CDR2 as SASEGT. In DNA form, the CDR3 reads TGTGCCAGCAGTGAAGTGGTTGGCAGGGGAAATGAAAAACTGTTTTTT. Its protein product is CASSEVVGRGNEKLFF.

CDR3 nucleotides: TGTGCCAGCTCACCGACAGGGGGGATTAGCACAGATACGCAGTATTTT. It codes for CASSPTGGISTDTQYF. This chain links TRBV18 with TRBJ2-3, with 9 bases aligning to TRBD1. Germline V gene sequence: CDR1 KGHSH, CDR2 LQKENI. V was clipped by 3 bases and J by 0 bases; unmatched bases: 4. The CDR3 runs 16 residues.

This CDR3 is CASTLTGTGVDGELFF. CDR3 bases: TGTGCCAGCACCCTCACCGGGACAGGGGTTGACGGGGAGCTGTTTTTT. J is TRBJ2-2 and V is TRBV2; 10 nucleotides line up with TRBD1. The CDR3 is 16 amino acids. V trimming: 7 bases; J trimming: 7 bases; junction bases outside the gene matches: 12. Looked up from germline, CDR1 is SNHLY and CDR2 is FYNNEI.

This clone has at least ten counts. The rearrangement links TRBV6-5 to TRBJ1-5, with unresolved D. Trimming took off 6 bases at V and 3 bases at J, with 12 bases between the two ends. CDR1 and CDR2 from the germline V gene are MNHEY and SVGAGI. The length of the CDR3 is 14 residues. CDR3 region: CASRSGLINQPQHF. CDR3 sequence (DNA): TGTGCCAGCAGGTCTGGACTGATCAATCAGCCCCAGCATTTT.

The V call is TRBV28, the J call TRBJ1-3; 8 bases fit TRBD1. V lost 6 bases, J lost 9 bases, and 13 bases stayed unmatched. The CDR3 contains 15 residues. The germline gives CDR1 MDHEN, CDR2 SYDVKM. CDR3 sequence reads: CASSQDRARRGTIYF. CDR3 nucleotides: TGTGCCAGCAGCCAGGACAGGGCGCGAAGGGGCACCATATATTTT. Full variable domain (rest looked up from reference TRBV28 and TRBJ1-3): DVKVTQSSRYLVKRTGEKVFLECVQDMDHENMFWYRQDPGLGLRLIYFSYDVKMKEKGDIPEGYSVSREKKERFSLILESASTNQTSMYLCASSQDRARRGTIYFGEGSWLTVV.

The rearrangement uses TRBV30 and TRBJ2-7; 15 nucleotides agree with TRBD2. This CDR3 comprises 17 residues. The germline V gene has CDR1 GTSNPN and CDR2 SVGIG (reference sequence). V gave up 3 bases and J gave up 3 bases; unmatched junction bases: 9. The CDR3 DNA reads TGTGCCTGGAGGTCCGGGACTAGCGGGGGGTCGTACTACGAGCAGTACTTC. Amino acids: CAWRSGTSGGSYYEQYF.

J is TRBJ2-2 and V is TRBV10-3; 12 positions match TRBD2. V lost 4 bases, J lost 7 bases, and 4 bases stayed unmatched. Germline CDR1 ENHRY, CDR2 SYGVKD. This CDR3 has 15 amino acids. CDR3 residues: CAISGTSGTNGELFF. In DNA form, the CDR3 reads TGTGCCATCAGTGGGACTAGCGGGACTAACGGGGAGCTGTTTTTT.

This chain uses TRBV6-1 with TRBJ2-3, with 7 bases lining up with TRBD2. The CDR3 totals 16 residues. Per the germline V gene, CDR1 is MNHNS and CDR2 is SASEGT. Trimming at V came to 4 bases and at J to 2 bases, leaving 9 bases not matched to a gene. The CDR3 DNA is TGTGCCAGCAGTGGGGAGAACGGGGGGATCACAGATACGCAGTATTTT. The encoded protein is CASSGENGGITDTQYF.

This sequence joins TRBV2 and TRBJ1-2, with D uncertain. CDR3 length equals 16 residues. Trimming shortened V by 8 bases and J by 4 bases, and 23 bases separated the two germline ends. CDR1 and CDR2 (germline): SNHLY, FYNNEI. CDR3 residues: CASRRNNIPQVYGYTF. DNA for the CDR3: TGTGCCAGCCGGAGGAATAATATTCCACAAGTCTATGGCTACACCTTC.

The genes are TRBV5-1 and TRBJ2-1; TRBD2 agrees at 8 bases. V lost 1 base and J lost 7; bases outside the gene matches: 13. Germline-derived CDR1 and CDR2 are SGHRS and YFSETQ. This CDR3 region has 17 residues. CDR3 region: CASSLSSLAGGFNEQFF. Written as DNA, the CDR3 is TGCGCCAGCAGCTTGTCTAGTTTGGCGGGAGGCTTTAATGAGCAGTTCTTC.

The CDR3 nucleotides are TGCGCCAGCAGCCGAGAGGGCAGGGAAATCGACGAGCAGTACGTC. Encoded protein: CASSREGREIDEQYV. The chain employs TRBV4-1 and TRBJ2-7, with D perhaps being TRBD1 or TRBD2 (5 bases each). Germline V gives CDR1 MGHRA, CDR2 YSYEKL. The V end was cut by 4 bases, the J end by 5 bases, with 18 bases between. This CDR3 is 15 amino acids long.

For the CDR3, the DNA is TGTGCCAGCAGTTTGGACTCACTCGGAGACACAGATACGCAGTATTTT. Its translation is CASSLDSLGDTDTQYF. This rearrangement joins TRBV25-1 to TRBJ2-3, with D possibly TRBD2 on 5 matching bases. The CDR3 covers 16 residues. V was pared by 5 bases and J by 2 bases, with 17 bases between. Germline V lookup: CDR1 MGHDK, CDR2 SYGVNS. The variable domain in full, with the rest retrieved from reference TRBV25-1 and TRBJ2-3, is EADIYQTPRYLVIGTGKKITLECSQTMGHDKMYWYQQDPGMELHLIHYSYGVNSTEKGDLSSESTVSRIRTEHFPLTLESARPSHTSQYLCASSLDSLGDTDTQYFGPGTRLTVL.

The V and J genes are TRBV28 and TRBJ2-5; 8 positions agree with TRBD1. There are 16 residues in the CDR3. Trimming took 8 bases from V and 3 from J; bases not matched to a gene: 14. In germline, CDR1 is MDHEN, CDR2 SYDVKM. CDR3 coding DNA: TGTGCCAGCGCCTTCAGGGGGCGAAGGATCGAAGAGACCCAGTACTTC. Its translation is CASAFRGRRIEETQYF.

This chain uses TRBV5-1 with TRBJ2-3, with 8 bases aligning to TRBD2. The V and J ends lost 3 bases and 1 base, in that order; junction bases with no gene match: 7. CDR1 and CDR2 from the germline V gene are SGHRS and YFSETQ. This CDR3 spans 16 amino acids. CDR3 in DNA: TGCGCCAGCAGCTCAGAAAAGCGGGAGCGCACAGATACGCAGTATTTT. Residues: CASSSEKRERTDTQYF.

The chain links TRBV11-2 to TRBJ1-1, with 8 bases matching TRBD1. Trimming at V came to 8 bases and at J to 6 bases, leaving 11 bases not matched to a gene. The CDR3 is 14 amino acids. CDR1 and CDR2 from the germline V gene are SGHAT and FQNNGV. The CDR3 DNA reads TGTGCCAGCCAATGGACAGGGAGTCACTCTGAAGCTTTCTTT. Its protein is CASQWTGSHSEAFF.

This chain links TRBV6-2 or TRBV6-3 with TRBJ2-1; 7 bases are a match to TRBD2. Germline V gene sequence: CDR1 MNHEY, CDR2 SVGEGT. V lost 7 bases, J lost 2 bases, and 5 bases stayed unmatched. CDR3 length: 14 amino acids. DNA of the CDR3: TGTGCCAGCAACCCGGGAGGACCCTACAATGAGCAGTTCTTC. Its protein product is CASNPGGPYNEQFF.

Only one count was recorded for this clone. At one of its ends the junction is not consistent with the germline gene, which may arise from a read error. The V and J genes are TRBV13 and TRBJ1-4, with TRBD1 matching over 7 bases. This CDR3 has 13 amino acids. Germline V gene lookup returns CDR1 PRHDT and CDR2 FYEKMQ (reference sequence). The chain's CDR3 is CASSSTDPGTAIF. The CDR3 DNA reads TGTGCCAGCAGCTCCACGGACCCCGGGACAGCAATTTTT.

The chain links TRBV19 to TRBJ1-1; D is unclear. The CDR3 loop spans 12 amino acids. CDR1 LNHDA and CDR2 SQIVND come from the germline V gene (reference sequence). V lost 3 bases and J lost 7, with 9 bases in between. In DNA form, the CDR3 reads TGTGCCAGTAGTATTGGGCACATTGAAGCTTTCTTT. Protein product: CASSIGHIEAFF.

The chain's CDR3 is CSVESDRASYGYTF. CDR3 nucleotide sequence: TGCAGCGTTGAATCGGACAGGGCGAGTTATGGCTACACCTTC. The J gene is TRBJ1-2, the V gene TRBV29-1; 8 bases are shared with TRBD1. With 2 bases clipped from V and 5 bases from J, the junction kept 7 bases outside the gene matches. The V gene's germline CDR1 is SQVTM and CDR2 ANQGSEA. The CDR3 spans 14 residues.

This clone showed up just once. This chain uses TRBV6-5 with TRBJ2-7; TRBD1 matches at 9 bases. V gave up 8 bases and J gave up 0 bases; unmatched junction bases: 5. Germline V gene data show CDR1 as MNHEY and CDR2 as SVGAGI. The CDR3 is 14 residues long. Here the CDR3 DNA reads TGTGCCAGCGCCGACAGGGGGTCCTCCTACGAGCAGTACTTC. Its translation: CASADRGSSYEQYF.

V is TRBV5-6 and J is TRBJ1-4; a possible D gene is TRBD1 (5 bases). The germline CDR1 and CDR2 sequences are SGHDT and YYEEEE. The CDR3 is 14 amino acids. Trimming took off 3 bases at V and 3 bases at J, with 9 bases between the two ends. CDR3 nucleotides: TGTGCCAGCAGCTGGGAGGGGTCTAATGAAAAACTGTTTTTT. Translated: CASSWEGSNEKLFF.

The chain is built from TRBV7-2 and TRBJ1-1; 7 bases agree with TRBD1. V lost 5 bases, J lost 0 bases, and 3 bases stayed unmatched. Germline CDR1 SGHTA, CDR2 FQGNSA. This CDR3 comprises 14 residues. CDR3 bases: TGTGCCAGCAGCGAACAGGGGATGAACACTGAAGCTTTCTTT. This translates into CASSEQGMNTEAFF.